The clone carrying this T cell receptor beta chain occurred a few times. The antigen remains undetermined. Each TCR beta library was made by quantitative 5'-RACE that incorporated molecular barcodes. TCRdb redid the calling of the 5' RACE reads with MiXCR, one entry per CDR3 protein. Found here are around 280,000 distinct CDR3 sequences, 15% to 25% of them singletons; the top ten hold 7.8%. This sample was taken from a study of CD8 T cells in ankylosing spondylitis. This CDR3 spans 13 amino acids. Germline lookup yields CDR1 SGHTA and CDR2 FQGNSA. The V end was cut by 3 bases, the J end by 0 bases, with 2 bases between. Study-level results: Disease-linked clones bore a CD8+ phenotype, appearing relatively rarely in peripheral blood. Matched ankylosing spondylitis synovial fluid reportedly showed significant enrichment of disease-linked clones. Past research had described some motif variants in reactive arthritis synovial fluid and blood.

The V gene is TRBV7-2, the J gene TRBJ1-4; D unresolved. Material: blood, either unsorted or a sorted T cell fraction (not recorded which). The sequence came from a male donor with ankylosing spondylitis or in good health (not recorded which). The CDR3 DNA is TGTGCCAGCAGCTTTTCAACTAATGAAAAACTGTTTTTT. It specifies CASSFSTNEKLFF.